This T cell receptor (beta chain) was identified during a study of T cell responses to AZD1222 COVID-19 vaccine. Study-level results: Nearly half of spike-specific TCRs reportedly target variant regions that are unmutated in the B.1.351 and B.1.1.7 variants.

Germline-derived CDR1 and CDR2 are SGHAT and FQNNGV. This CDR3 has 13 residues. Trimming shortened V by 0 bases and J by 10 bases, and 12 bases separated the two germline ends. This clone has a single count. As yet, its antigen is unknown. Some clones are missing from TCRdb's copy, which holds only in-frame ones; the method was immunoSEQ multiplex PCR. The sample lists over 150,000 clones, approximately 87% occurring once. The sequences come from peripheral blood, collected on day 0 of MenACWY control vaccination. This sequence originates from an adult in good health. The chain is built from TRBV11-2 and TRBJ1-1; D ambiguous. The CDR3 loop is CASSLEARATAFF. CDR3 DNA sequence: TGTGCCAGCAGCTTAGAGGCCCGGGCAACAGCTTTCTTT.